The rows below give T cell receptor beta chains drawn from one sample of a study of metastatic and nonmetastatic thyroid tumors. TCRdb re-called the PCR reads with MiXCR. The sample contains 20,000 to 25,000 clones, around 19% of which appear only once. The sample was blood. The receptors derive from a female donor with papillary thyroid cancer or a benign thyroid nodule (not recorded which). Some clones in this sample may be carry-over from other donors' samples. CDR3s include the opening cysteine and the closing phenylalanine or tryptophan. Each record gives: J gene, V gene, D gene, clone size, CDR3 protein, CDR3 DNA. A D gene is named only where the DNA matches it firmly. Expanded clones get a size class; other rows say once, few or many, or leave the size out.

TRBJ2-3	TRBV30	NA	NA	CACSLIRTDTQYF	TGTGCCTGTAGTCTAATCCGCACAGATACGCAGTATTTT
TRBJ2-3	TRBV7-9	NA	many	CASRLLSETQYF	TGTGCCAGCAGACTCCTCAGCGAGACGCAGTATTTT
TRBJ2-7	TRBV29-1	NA	many	CSAGGTSSSYEQYF	TGCAGCGCTGGTGGGACCTCTAGCTCCTACGAGCAGTACTTC
TRBJ1-2	TRBV5-1	NA	many	CASSLAPTVNYGYTF	TGCGCCAGCAGCTTGGCCCCGACAGTTAACTATGGCTACACCTTC
TRBJ2-1	TRBV13	NA	NA	CASSHPQGSIYNEQFF	TGTGCCAGCAGCCATCCGCAGGGGTCCATCTACAATGAGCAGTTCTTC
TRBJ2-7	TRBV2	NA	medium-sized	CASAEEYEQYF	TGTGCCAGCGCCGAAGAGTACGAGCAGTACTTC
TRBJ2-6	TRBV5-1	TRBD1	many	CASTRQGSSGANVLTF	TGCGCCAGCACCCGACAGGGATCGTCTGGGGCCAACGTCCTGACTTTC
TRBJ2-7	TRBV19	NA	medium-sized	CASSPREGEQYF	TGTGCCAGTAGTCCGAGGGAAGGCGAGCAGTACTTC
TRBJ1-5	TRBV19	NA	many	CASSIEATGNQPQHF	TGTGCCAGTAGTATAGAAGCAACCGGGAATCAGCCCCAGCATTTT
TRBJ1-1	TRBV18	NA	many	CASSPSGVGNTEAFF	TGTGCCAGCTCACCTTCCGGGGTGGGGAACACTGAAGCTTTCTTT
TRBJ2-5	TRBV6-1	NA	NA	CASSLSRLQETQYF	TGTGCCAGCAGTCTATCTAGACTGCAAGAGACCCAGTACTTC
TRBJ2-3	TRBV27	TRBD1	many	CASSRTGQETDTQYF	TGTGCCAGCAGCCGAACCGGACAGGAAACAGATACGCAGTATTTT
TRBJ1-6	TRBV30	NA	hyperexpanded	CAWSVPGTVTHSPLHF	TGTGCCTGGAGTGTCCCAGGGACCGTGACTCATTCACCCCTCCACTTT
TRBJ1-1	TRBV3-1	NA	many	CASSQWGTEAFF	TGTGCCAGCAGCCAATGGGGGACTGAAGCTTTCTTT
TRBJ2-1	TRBV25-1	NA	NA	CASSEPSRGRMYNEKFF	TGTGCCAGCAGTGAACCCTCTAGAGGGAGGATGTACAATGAGAAGTTCTTC